This is a list of T cell receptor beta chains from one sample in a study of glioma-infiltrating T cells after dendritic cell vaccination. Assay: immunoSEQ multiplex PCR; the TCRdb copy retains only in-frame clones and omits some. The sample shows about 95,000 clones, over 65% of them seen only once. The sequencing used blood, collected before dendritic cell vaccination. These receptors all come from a human donor with glioblastoma. The CDR3 runs from the conserved cysteine through the conserved F or W. Fields, in order: V gene, J gene, D gene, CDR3 protein. The D gene is left open where the match is weak.

TRBV12-5	TRBJ2-7	TRBD1	CASGLAGTGPSYEQYF
TRBV29-1	TRBJ2-1	TRBD2	CSVSGSNEQFF
TRBV7-9	TRBJ2-7	NA	CASSLVGGPTGGLNF
TRBV7-2	TRBJ2-3	NA	CASSSGGTDTQYF
TRBV2	TRBJ1-4	TRBD1	CASSWTGGDEKLFF
TRBV28	TRBJ1-6	NA	CASTQSEWPFYNSPLHF
TRBV5-1	TRBJ1-2	TRBD1	CASSLMDRAGGYTF
TRBV7-2	TRBJ1-1	NA	CASSFLVNTEAFF
TRBV29-1	TRBJ2-1	NA	CSVRERGQYFSYNEQFF
TRBV25-1	TRBJ1-5	NA	CASHRDTNQPQHF
TRBV2	TRBJ2-5	NA	CASVEGRGYQETQYF
TRBV6-1	TRBJ1-5	NA	CASSDMPESPQHF
TRBV7-3	TRBJ2-7	TRBD1	CASSLWQGAGYEQYF
TRBV5-4	TRBJ1-2	NA	CASSSNNYGYTF
TRBV6-5	TRBJ2-2	NA	CASSYRGFLDGELFF
TRBV5-1	TRBJ1-5	NA	CASSLEGLNQPQHF
TRBV5-1	TRBJ2-2	NA	CASSLGGVSGELFF
TRBV25-1	TRBJ1-4	NA	CASSAQGGFEKLFF
TRBV29-1	TRBJ2-3	TRBD2	CSVGLKGGETDTQYF
TRBV15	TRBJ1-2	NA	CATSRAGFNYGYTF
TRBV2	TRBJ1-5	NA	CASAPGGGNQPQHF
TRBV4-3	TRBJ2-6	NA	CASSQGANGISGANVLTF
TRBV5-1	TRBJ2-7	NA	CASSLGQPSDEQYF
TRBV15	TRBJ2-7	NA	CATSRDPQGFEYF
TRBV10-3	TRBJ2-7	NA	CAISGPGEKEQYF
TRBV21-1	TRBJ1-5	NA	CASSKERGDRGNNQPQHF